The 5 T cell receptor beta chains below all came from one sample that was sequenced in a study of tissue T cells after allogeneic stem cell transplantation. Sequencing was performed with immunoSEQ multiplex PCR; in TCRdb, only in-frame clones are kept and a portion is missing. The table lists over 5,000 clones, approximately 47% of them singletons. Time point given: mouse harvest day 7 after allogeneic transplant. Mouse grafts combined 10^7 T-cell-depleted bone marrow cells with 10^6 splenic CD5+ T cells. What was sequenced was gut tissue. These receptors all stem from a female BALB/c mouse given C57BL/6 T cells with graft-versus-host disease after an allogeneic hematopoietic cell transplant.

Points on this clone: Each gene name is a mouse one. The read ends 1 residue before the CDR3 terminus; that terminus is restored from the germline J gene. The chain has TRBV26 and TRBJ2-3; D possibly corresponds to TRBD1 (5 bases). Deletions cut 6 bases from V and 0 bases from J, with 7 bases between. CDR1 is KGHPV, CDR2 FQNQEV, per germline (reference sequence). The CDR3 is 13 residues long. The CDR3 bases that were read are TGTGCCAGCAGGACAGTTAGTGCAGAAACGCTGTAT. Its translation: CASRTVSAETLY. The CDR3, in full, reads CASRTVSAETLYF.

To note about this clone: Gene labels here are mouse ones. The read ends 1 residue early relative to the CDR3; the germline J gene fills the gap. The chain links TRBV13-3 to TRBJ2-3; unclear D gene. The CDR3 covers 13 residues. The V end was cut by 2 bases, the J end by 0 bases, with 4 bases between. Germline CDR1 and CDR2: NNHDY and SYVADS. CDR3 sequence reads: CASSDSSAETLYF. CDR3 DNA, as far as it was read: TGTGCCAGCAGTGACAGTAGTGCAGAAACGCTGTAT.

With respect to this clone: The genes are named according to mouse. The sequenced fragment ends 1 residue before the CDR3 boundary, so the rest is inferred from the germline J gene. The V call is TRBV15, the J call TRBJ2-7; no definite D call. Germline V gene sequence: CDR1 SGHND, CDR2 FRSKSL. This CDR3 has 12 amino acids. V was shortened by 1 base and J by 6 bases, with 7 bases between the two germline ends. The CDR3 region is CASSLVGFEQYF. The sequenced part of the CDR3 DNA is TGTGCCAGCAGTTTAGTTGGGTTTGAACAGTAC.

As to this clone: Gene names denote mouse genes. The read finishes 1 residue shy of the CDR3 end, and the germline J gene is used to complete it. The V call is TRBV23, the J call TRBJ2-3; the D call of TRBD2 is as the table states it, not checked on the DNA. The CDR3 is made up of 15 amino acids. The germline V gene encodes CDR1 KGHTA and CDR2 FQNQQP. This CDR3 reads CSSSQSWGSAETLYF. CDR3 DNA, as far as it was read: TGCTCCAGCAGTCAATCCTGGGGGAGTGCAGAAACGCTGTAT.

As concerns this clone: Gene names and germline refer to mouse. The CDR3 goes on 1 residue after the read ends, and that part is filled in from the germline J gene. V is TRBV26 and J is TRBJ1-1, with a weak D call TRBD1 (5 bases). The CDR3 sequence is 13 residues long. V lost 4 bases and J lost 0, with 6 bases in between. Germline V gene sequence: CDR1 KGHPV, CDR2 FQNQEV (reference sequence). The CDR3 region is CASSRQPNTEVFF. The covered CDR3 bases are TGTGCCAGCAGTCGACAGCCAAACACAGAAGTCTTC.